This T cell receptor beta chain is from a study of T cells in Graves' hyperthyroidism and ophthalmopathy. TCR beta CDR3 regions were amplified from RNA transcripts. The HTBI primer set drove a first-round RT-PCR of the TCR CDR3. Each CDR3 protein is one row after TCRdb ran MiXCR on the multiplex PCR reads. The table records some 460,000 distinct CDR3 sequences, 15% to 19% of them present only once. There are many counts of this clonotype. The germline V gene encodes CDR1 SGHRS and CDR2 YFSETQ. There are 15 residues in the CDR3. V shed 0 bases and J shed 4 bases, with 11 bases lying between them. The definition of stable Graves' hyperthyroidism was no ophthalmopathy progression within 18 months. Patients were aged 18 to 65, had disease duration under 2 months, and had newly diagnosed hyperthyroidism. From 10 ml of fresh peripheral blood, PBMCs were isolated.

The sequence was obtained from a woman between 18 and 29 years old with Graves' hyperthyroidism. The chain joins TRBV5-1 to TRBJ2-1; D possibly corresponds to TRBD2 (6 bases). The sequenced sample consisted of blood. The CDR3 nucleotides read TGCGCCAGCAGCTTGGATGGTAGCGGATACAATGAGCAGTTCTTC. Amino acids: CASSLDGSGYNEQFF.